This record covers a single T cell receptor (beta chain). Its specificity is not known. V shed 6 bases and J shed 1 base, with 3 bases lying between them. The germline V gene encodes CDR1 LNHDA and CDR2 SQIVND (reference sequence). The CDR3 loop spans 12 amino acids. In the PCR, 60 Vbeta and 13 Jbeta primers were used. This table comes from immunoSEQ multiplex PCR, and its TCRdb copy is limited to in-frame clones, with some not included. The repertoire holds around 190,000 clones, with approximately 85% as singletons. All the people who gave samples were healthy bone marrow donors. The record originates from a study of cytomegalovirus exposure and HLA in healthy donors. Findings of the study overall: A later analysis reportedly found that, within productive TCRs, an Asian-associated ancestry cluster had fewer N-insertions than the mean observed across the approximately 690 donors. Apart from CMV serostatus, no immune exposure information was available.

The sample consisted of PBMCs. The rearrangement uses TRBV19 and TRBJ2-2; D gene unclear. This clonotype was sampled from a man aged 18 to 29 in good health and CMV-seronegative. The CDR3 DNA reads TGTGCCAGTAGACAGAACACCGGGGAGCTGTTTTTT. Translating it yields CASRQNTGELFF.